The 3 T cell receptor beta chains reported below all come from one sample, sequenced in a study of T-cell memory formation after mild COVID-19. TCRdb re-analysed the 5' RACE reads in MiXCR, keeping a single row per CDR3 protein. The repertoire holds fewer than 500,000 distinct CDR3 sequences, with approximately 23% as singletons. The sample consisted of PBMCs or a T cell subset sorted from them (not recorded which). These receptors originate from an adult woman who had mild COVID-19 (a few samples of this study predate the infection). Cell type and time point are not known.

The chain combines TRBV6-2 or TRBV6-3 with TRBJ2-3; TRBD1 is a possible D gene (5 bases). The V and J ends lost 8 bases and 4 bases respectively, with 16 bases between them. CDR1 and CDR2 (germline): MNHEY, SVGEGT. The CDR3 sequence is 14 residues long. The CDR3 region is CASGQLSRADTQYF. The CDR3 bases are TGTGCCAGCGGACAACTTTCACGCGCAGATACGCAGTATTTT.

This clonotype has a handful of counts. The gene calls are TRBV3-1 and TRBJ2-1; perhaps TRBD2 as D (7 bases). Germline loops: CDR1 LGHDT, CDR2 YNNKEL (reference sequence). There are 16 residues in the CDR3. Trimming cost V 1 base and J 2 bases, with 12 bases left between them. DNA for the CDR3: TGTGCCAGCAGCCAAGGATTGGGGGGGCCCTACAATGAGCAGTTCTTC. Its translation: CASSQGLGGPYNEQFF.

This clonotype was seen a handful of times. The genes are TRBV7-9 and TRBJ2-7; 9 nucleotides align to TRBD1. The CDR3 is made up of 15 amino acids. The germline CDR1 and CDR2 sequences are SEHNR and FQNEAQ (reference sequence). V shed 4 bases, J shed 0 bases, and the junction held 4 bases outside the gene matches. CDR3 coding DNA: TGTGCCAGCAGCTCGTGGGGACAGGGCTCCTACGAGCAGTACTTC. This translates into CASSSWGQGSYEQYF. Based on the CDR3 plus reference TRBV7-9 and TRBJ2-7, the full variable domain is DTGVSQNPRHKITKRGQNVTFRCDPISEHNRLYWYRQTLGQGPEFLTYFQNEAQLEKSRLLSDRFSAERPKGSFSTLEIQRTEQGDSAMYLCASSSWGQGSYEQYFGPGTRLTVT.